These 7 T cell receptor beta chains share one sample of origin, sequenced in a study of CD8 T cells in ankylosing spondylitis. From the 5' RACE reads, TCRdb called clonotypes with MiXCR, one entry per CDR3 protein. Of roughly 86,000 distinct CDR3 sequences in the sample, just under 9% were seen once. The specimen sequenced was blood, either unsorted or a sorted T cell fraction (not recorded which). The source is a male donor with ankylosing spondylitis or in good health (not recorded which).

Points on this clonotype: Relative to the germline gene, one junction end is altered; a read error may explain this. Here the CDR3 reads CASSSGTGKSSEQYF. CDR3 in DNA: TGTGCTAGCAGCTCCGGGACAGGGAAATCATCAGAGCAGTACTTC. The V call is TRBV7-7, the J call TRBJ2-7; 9 bases line up with TRBD1. There are 15 residues in the CDR3. CDR1 and CDR2 (germline): SSHAT, FNYEAQ (reference sequence).

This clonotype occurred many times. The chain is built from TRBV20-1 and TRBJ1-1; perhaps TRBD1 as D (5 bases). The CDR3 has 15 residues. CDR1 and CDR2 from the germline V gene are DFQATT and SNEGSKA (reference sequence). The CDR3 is CRGVWGNGANTEAFF. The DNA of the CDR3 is TGCAGGGGGGTTTGGGGGAACGGGGCGAACACTGAAGCTTTCTTT.

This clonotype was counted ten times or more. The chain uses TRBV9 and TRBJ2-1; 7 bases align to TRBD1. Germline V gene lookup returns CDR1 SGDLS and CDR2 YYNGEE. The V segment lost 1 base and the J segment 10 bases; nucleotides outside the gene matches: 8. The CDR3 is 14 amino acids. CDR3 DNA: TGTGCCAGCAGCGTAAGGAGACAGGGACAAGAGCAGTTCTTC. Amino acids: CASSVRRQGQEQFF.

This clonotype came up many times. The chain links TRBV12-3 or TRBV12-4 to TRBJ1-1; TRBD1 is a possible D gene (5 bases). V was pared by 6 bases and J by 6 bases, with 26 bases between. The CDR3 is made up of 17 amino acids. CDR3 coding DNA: TGTGCCAGCAGCCCAGTAGCCCGACAGAGGTCAAGGCCTGAAGCTTTCTTT. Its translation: CASSPVARQRSRPEAFF.

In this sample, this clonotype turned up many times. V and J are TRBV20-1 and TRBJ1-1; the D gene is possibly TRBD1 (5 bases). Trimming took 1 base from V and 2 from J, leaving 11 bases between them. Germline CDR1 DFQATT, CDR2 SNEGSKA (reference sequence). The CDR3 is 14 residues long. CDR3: CSARGMGGNTEAFF. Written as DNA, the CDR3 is TGCAGTGCTAGAGGAATGGGGGGAAACACTGAAGCTTTCTTT.

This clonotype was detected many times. The CDR3 spells CASSLFRDSNQPQHF. In nucleotides, the CDR3 is TGTGCCAGCAGCCTGTTCCGGGACAGCAATCAGCCCCAGCATTTT. This sequence joins TRBV7-8 and TRBJ1-5; weak D call: TRBD1 (5 bases). The germline V and J ends were trimmed by 5 bases and 1 base, with 12 bases remaining between them. CDR1 SGHVS and CDR2 FQNEAQ come from the germline V gene. This CDR3 is built from 15 residues. Full variable domain (rest looked up from reference TRBV7-8 and TRBJ1-5): GAGVSQSPRYKVAKRGQDVALRCDPISGHVSLFWYQQALGQGPEFLTYFQNEAQLDKSGLPSDRFFAERPEGSVSTLKIQRTQQEDSAVYLCASSLFRDSNQPQHFGDGTRLSIL.

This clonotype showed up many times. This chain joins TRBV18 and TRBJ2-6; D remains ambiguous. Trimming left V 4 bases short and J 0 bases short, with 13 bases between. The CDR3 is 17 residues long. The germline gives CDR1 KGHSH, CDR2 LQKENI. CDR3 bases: TGTGCCAGCTCACAGGACGGTAGGAGCTCTGGGGCCAACGTCCTGACTTTC. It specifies CASSQDGRSSGANVLTF.